Following are 10 T cell receptor beta chains from one sample sequenced in a study of blood T cell repertoires in COVID-19. Data came from immunoSEQ multiplex PCR; TCRdb stores just in-frame clones and leaves some out. Among 250,000 or so clones listed, 86% were seen once. Sequencing was done on a sample of peripheral blood. All receptors come from a man in his sixties with acute or convalescent COVID-19.

The chain joins TRBV29-1 to TRBJ1-2; weak D call: TRBD1 (5 bases). The CDR3 is made up of 15 amino acids. CDR1 and CDR2 from the germline V gene are SQVTM and ANQGSEA. V lost 1 base, J lost 4 bases, and 16 bases lay in between. The CDR3 spells CSVEVGPRGVYGYTF. The CDR3 bases are TGCAGCGTTGAAGTAGGGCCCCGGGGGGTCTATGGCTACACCTTC. The entire variable domain, with the rest obtained from reference TRBV29-1 and TRBJ1-2, is as follows: SAVISQKPSRDICQRGTSLTIQCQVDSQVTMMFWYRQQPGQSLTLIATANQGSEATYESGFVIDKFPISRPNLTFSTLTVSNMSPEDSSIYLCSVEVGPRGVYGYTFGSGTRLTVV.

The chain has TRBV11-2 and TRBJ2-1, with TRBD1 matching over 10 bases. Unmatched junction bases numbered 3, after V lost 5 bases and J lost 5 bases. The germline CDR1 and CDR2 sequences are SGHAT and FQNNGV. The CDR3 runs 14 residues. For the CDR3, the DNA is TGTGCCAGCAGCCGTGGGACAGGGGACAATGAGCAGTTCTTC. This encodes CASSRGTGDNEQFF.

The rearrangement joins TRBV7-9 to TRBJ2-5; no reliable D call. Germline CDR1 SEHNR, CDR2 FQNEAQ (reference sequence). This CDR3 has 11 amino acids. The germline V and J ends were trimmed by 6 bases and 5 bases, with 7 bases remaining between them. This CDR3 reads CASSSRETQYF. As DNA, the CDR3 is TGTGCCAGCAGTTCCCGTGAGACCCAGTACTTC.

V usage is TRBV24-1 and J usage is TRBJ2-6; 7 nucleotides align to TRBD2. Losses at the gene ends were 6 bases for V and 0 bases for J; bases not matched to a gene: 4. This CDR3 is built from 16 residues. Germline V gene lookup returns CDR1 KGHDR and CDR2 SFDVKD. The CDR3 sequence: CATSRDYSSGANVLTF. For the CDR3, the DNA is TGTGCCACCAGTAGGGACTACTCCTCTGGGGCCAACGTCCTGACTTTC.

The chain uses TRBV19 and TRBJ2-4, with 9 bases matching TRBD2. Germline CDR1 LNHDA, CDR2 SQIVND (reference sequence). This CDR3 is built from 21 residues. The V segment lost 0 bases and the J segment 0 bases; nucleotides outside the gene matches: 15. For the CDR3, the DNA is TGTGCCAGTAGTATAGAATACTCTAGCGGGATGAGGATGTTAGCCAAAAACATTCAGTACTTC. Protein product: CASSIEYSSGMRMLAKNIQYF.

This chain links TRBV11-3 with TRBJ2-3; perhaps TRBD1 as D (6 bases). Trimming shortened V by 4 bases and J by 0 bases, and 8 bases separated the two germline ends. There are 14 residues in the CDR3. Germline V lookup: CDR1 SGHNT, CDR2 YENEEA. The chain's CDR3 is CASSYGQSTDTQYF. CDR3 in DNA: TGTGCCAGCAGCTATGGACAGAGCACAGATACGCAGTATTTT.

V usage is TRBV27 and J usage is TRBJ1-5; tentative D call: TRBD1 (5 bases). CDR1 MNHEY and CDR2 SMNVEV come from the germline V gene (reference sequence). This CDR3 is built from 14 residues. V lost 5 bases, J lost 5 bases, and 13 bases lay in between. The CDR3 DNA is TGTGCCAGCAGTCTTTGGGGGGAACATCAGCCCCAGCATTTT. As protein: CASSLWGEHQPQHF.

This chain joins TRBV7-3 and TRBJ2-5; possible D gene TRBD2, 6 bases. This CDR3 is 15 amino acids long. V was clipped by 5 bases and J by 1 base, with 14 bases between them. Germline loops: CDR1 SGHTA, CDR2 FQGTGA. The DNA of the CDR3 is TGTGCCAGCAGCCCCCAAATAGCGGTCCAAGAGACCCAGTACTTC. It encodes CASSPQIAVQETQYF.

This clone has only a few counts. The rearrangement uses TRBV11-2 and TRBJ1-5, with D possibly matching TRBD1 (5 bases). From germline, CDR1 is SGHAT and CDR2 FQNNGV. This CDR3 is built from 13 residues. The ends were cut back, 1 base at V and 5 bases at J, with 6 bases in the middle. The CDR3 sequence: CASSLGGDQPQHF. DNA of the CDR3: TGTGCCAGCAGCTTAGGGGGGGATCAGCCCCAGCATTTT.

The chain has TRBV12-3 or TRBV12-4 and TRBJ1-2; D remains ambiguous. V was clipped by 7 bases and J by 8 bases, with 11 bases between them. CDR3 length: 11 residues. The DNA for the CDR3 is TGTGCCAGCACTTCTAGTGACGGCTACACCTTC. It specifies CASTSSDGYTF.